This T cell receptor beta chain appears in the sequencing data of a study of Graves' ophthalmopathy and Graves' hyperthyroidism. Study at large: No ophthalmopathy within 18 months of follow-up signified stable hyperthyroidism. Study-level findings and limits: Discrimination between ophthalmopathy and stable hyperthyroidism by a 13-signature model showed about 89% sensitivity and about 84% specificity. The majority of expanded thyroid clonotypes above 0.001 frequency also occurred in blood.

This clonotype appeared a few times. Its antigen is currently unknown. Eligible hyperthyroidism cases comprised new diagnoses of under 2 months' duration in individuals aged 18 to 65. The study amplified TCR beta CDR3 regions using RNA transcripts. An initial RT-PCR round employing HTBI primers preceded a second-round multiplex PCR. TCRdb reprocessed the multiplex PCR reads via MiXCR and lists one record per CDR3 protein. The sample consists of 450,000 to 600,000 distinct CDR3 sequences, approximately 37% of them appearing once. The CDR3 is made up of 14 amino acids. The germline V gene has CDR1 KGHDR and CDR2 SFDVKD. Trimming pared 7 bases from V and 1 base from J, leaving 11 bases between.

This clonotype was sampled from an adult man with Graves' hyperthyroidism. Sequences were obtained from peripheral blood or thyroid tissue (not recorded which). This chain links TRBV24-1 with TRBJ2-3, with a weak D call TRBD2 (7 bases). The CDR3 DNA sequence: TGTGCCACCAGGGGAGGGGGTCGCACAGATACGCAGTATTTT. As protein: CATRGGGRTDTQYF.